This TCR beta chain was observed in a study of human T cells and chemical hapten exposure. At the level of the study: Largely, small differences in pooled library volume made per-sample TCR yields vary.

This clonotype occurred many times. Time point described: pre-sensitization, week 0. The treatment: therapeutic diphenylcyclopropenone sensitization with weekly scalp DPC. Per the study methods: With a range of roughly 23,224 to 690,600, the median per sample was around 96,000 TCRs. TCRdb reanalysed the RACE reads using MiXCR and keeps one entry per CDR3 protein. These V and J calls rely on TCRdb rather than the paper's analysis. The top ten clones hold 2.5% to 3% of a sample with over 300,000 distinct CDR3 sequences, approximately 5.1% of them seen once. Material: whole blood, obtained in connection with sensitization to the hapten diphenylcyclopropenone (DPC). The sequence was obtained from a woman between 50 and 59 years old with alopecia areata. Some clones in this sample may be carry-over from other donors' samples.

Here the CDR3 DNA reads TGCAGCGTTGAACCCGACAGCCTAAATGAAAAACTGTTTTTT. Translated, it gives CSVEPDSLNEKLFF. This chain joins TRBV29-1 and TRBJ1-4; D perhaps matches TRBD1 (5 bases). The CDR3 has 14 amino acids. V lost 2 bases, J lost 5 bases, and 12 bases lay in between. CDR1 SQVTM and CDR2 ANQGSEA come from the germline V gene. Full variable domain (missing parts from reference TRBV29-1 and TRBJ1-4): SAVISQKPSRDICQRGTSLTIQCQVDSQVTMMFWYRQQPGQSLTLIATANQGSEATYESGFVIDKFPISRPNLTFSTLTVSNMSPEDSSIYLCSVEPDSLNEKLFFGSGTQLSVL.